This record concerns one T cell receptor beta chain sequence. As yet, its antigen is unknown. This entry belongs to a study of OX40 agonist ivuxolimab in advanced cancers. Overall study: Prior checkpoint blockade (anti-PD-1, anti-PD-L1 or anti-CTLA-4) was permitted; approximately 40% had it. Study-wide results and caveats: Circulating CD4+ and CD8+ T cells showed clonal expansion by week 6 at 0.1 to 3.0 mg/kg. Among the least clonally expanded were partial responders at 0.1-3.0 mg/kg. It was also the case that some nonresponders had low normalized T-cell clonal expansion.

The table came from immunoSEQ multiplex PCR; TCRdb's copy has only in-frame clones and leaves some out. In the table there are more than 100,000 clones, just over 90% of which are singletons. Sequences were derived from CD4+ or CD8+ T cells sorted from blood, sampled in a trial of the OX40 agonist ivuxolimab. The sequence derives from an adult with an advanced solid tumor such as melanoma, head and neck, liver or kidney cancer.

This chain's CDR3 is CASSLQRSDEQYF. DNA for the CDR3: TGTGCCAGCAGCTTACAGAGGAGTGACGAGCAGTACTTC. This chain links TRBV7-2 with TRBJ2-5; D remains ambiguous. Judging by the DNA end, TRBJ2-7 fits better; the J call may be wrong. This CDR3 spans 13 amino acids. Germline V lookup: CDR1 SGHTA, CDR2 FQGNSA.